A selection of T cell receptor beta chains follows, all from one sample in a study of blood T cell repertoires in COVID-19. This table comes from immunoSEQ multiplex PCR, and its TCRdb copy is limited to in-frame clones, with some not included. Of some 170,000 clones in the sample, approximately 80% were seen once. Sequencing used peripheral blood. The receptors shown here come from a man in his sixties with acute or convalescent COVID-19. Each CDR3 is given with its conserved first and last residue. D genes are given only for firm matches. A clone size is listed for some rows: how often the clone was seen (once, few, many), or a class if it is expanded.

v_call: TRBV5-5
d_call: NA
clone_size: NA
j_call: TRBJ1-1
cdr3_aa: CASSPTGYTEAFF
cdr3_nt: TGTGCCAGCAGCCCTACAGGGTACACTGAAGCTTTCTTT

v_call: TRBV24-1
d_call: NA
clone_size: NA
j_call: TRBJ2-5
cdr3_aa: CATSDSLRETQYF
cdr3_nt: TGTGCCACCAGTGACTCCCTACGGGAGACCCAGTACTTC

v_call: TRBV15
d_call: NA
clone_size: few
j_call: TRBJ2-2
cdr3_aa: CATSPTVTGELFF
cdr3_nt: TGTGCCACCAGTCCGACAGTCACCGGGGAGCTGTTTTTT

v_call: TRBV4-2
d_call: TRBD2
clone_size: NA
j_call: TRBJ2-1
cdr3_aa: CASSQDGLGGLAGGYNEQFF
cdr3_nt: TGTGCCAGCAGCCAAGATGGATTAGGAGGACTAGCGGGTGGCTACAATGAGCAGTTCTTC

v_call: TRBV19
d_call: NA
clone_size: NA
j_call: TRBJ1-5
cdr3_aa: CASSNRYNQPQHF
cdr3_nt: TGTGCCAGTAGTAACCGGTACAATCAGCCCCAGCATTTT

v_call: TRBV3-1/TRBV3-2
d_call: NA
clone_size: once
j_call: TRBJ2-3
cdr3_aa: CASSQLGGGDTQYF
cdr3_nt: TGTGCCAGCAGCCAATTGGGAGGGGGAGATACGCAGTATTTT

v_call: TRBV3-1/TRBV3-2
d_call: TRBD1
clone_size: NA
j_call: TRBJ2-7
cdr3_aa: CASSNGQGGMSYEQYF
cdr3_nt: TGTGCCAGCAGTAACGGACAGGGTGGGATGTCCTACGAGCAGTACTTC

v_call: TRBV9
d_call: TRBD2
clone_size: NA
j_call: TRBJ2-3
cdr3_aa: CASSNIQGLAGTDTQYF
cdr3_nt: TGTGCCAGCAGCAACATTCAGGGACTAGCGGGGACAGATACGCAGTATTTT

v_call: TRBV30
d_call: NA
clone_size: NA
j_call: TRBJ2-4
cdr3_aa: CAWSRDNRAKNIQYF
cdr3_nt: TGTGCCTGGAGTAGGGACAACCGAGCCAAAAACATTCAGTACTTC

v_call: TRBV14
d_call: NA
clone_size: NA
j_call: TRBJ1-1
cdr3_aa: CASSQVGTAGGGTEAFF
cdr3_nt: TGTGCCAGCAGCCAAGTTGGGACGGCTGGCGGGGGCACTGAAGCTTTCTTT

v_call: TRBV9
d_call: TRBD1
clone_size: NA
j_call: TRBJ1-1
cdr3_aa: CASSTPTGGLNTEAFF
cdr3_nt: TGTGCCAGCAGCACCCCGACAGGGGGGTTGAACACTGAAGCTTTCTTT

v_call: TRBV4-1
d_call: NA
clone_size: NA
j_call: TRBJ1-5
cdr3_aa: CASSQSGFRNQPQHF
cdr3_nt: TGCGCCAGCAGCCAATCAGGGTTCCGCAATCAGCCCCAGCATTTT

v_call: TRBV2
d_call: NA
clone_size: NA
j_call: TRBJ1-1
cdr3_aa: CASSEVREAFF
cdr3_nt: TGTGCCAGCAGTGAAGTCAGGGAAGCTTTCTTT

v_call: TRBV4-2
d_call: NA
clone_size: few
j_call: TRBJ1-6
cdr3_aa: CASSQDEGRLSSYNSPLHF
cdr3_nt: TGTGCCAGCAGCCAAGATGAGGGAAGACTTAGCTCCTATAATTCACCCCTCCACTTT

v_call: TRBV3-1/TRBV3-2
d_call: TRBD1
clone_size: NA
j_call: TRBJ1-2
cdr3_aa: CASSQGQGARSYGYTF
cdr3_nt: TGTGCCAGCAGCCAGGGACAGGGGGCGCGGAGCTATGGCTACACCTTC

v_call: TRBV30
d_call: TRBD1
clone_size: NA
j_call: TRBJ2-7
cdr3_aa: CAWSLPTGWYEQYF
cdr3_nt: TGTGCCTGGAGTCTCCCGACAGGGTGGTACGAGCAGTACTTC

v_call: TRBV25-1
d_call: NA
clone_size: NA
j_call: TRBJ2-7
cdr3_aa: CASSQGLGEQYF
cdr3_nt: TGTGCCAGCAGCCAGGGTTTGGGGGAGCAGTACTTC

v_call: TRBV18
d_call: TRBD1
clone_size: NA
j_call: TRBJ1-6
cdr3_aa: CASSPLPGQNNSPLHF
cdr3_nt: TGTGCCAGCTCACCTCTACCGGGACAGAATAATTCACCCCTCCACTTT

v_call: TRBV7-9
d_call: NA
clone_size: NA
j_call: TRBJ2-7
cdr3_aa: CASSFQGYEQYF
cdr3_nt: TGTGCCAGCAGCTTTCAGGGCTACGAGCAGTACTTC

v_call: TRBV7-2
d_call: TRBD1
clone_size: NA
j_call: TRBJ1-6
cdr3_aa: CASSLGTGPSSPLHF
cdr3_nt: TGTGCCAGCAGCTTAGGGACAGGGCCTAGTTCACCCCTCCACTTT

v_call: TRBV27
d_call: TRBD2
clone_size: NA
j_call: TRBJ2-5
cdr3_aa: CASSLIAGGRQETQYF
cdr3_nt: TGTGCCAGCAGTTTAATTGCGGGGGGGCGCCAAGAGACCCAGTACTTC

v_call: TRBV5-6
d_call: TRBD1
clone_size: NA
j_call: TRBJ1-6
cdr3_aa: CASSSGQGEANSPLHF
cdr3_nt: TGTGCCAGCAGCTCTGGACAGGGGGAGGCTAATTCACCCCTCCACTTT

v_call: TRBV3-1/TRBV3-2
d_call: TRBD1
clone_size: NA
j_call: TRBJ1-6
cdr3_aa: CASSDRDRDSPLHF
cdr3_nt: TGTGCCAGCAGCGACCGGGACAGGGATTCACCCCTCCACTTT